The rows below give T cell receptor beta chains drawn from one sample of a study of T-cell memory formation after mild COVID-19. One entry per CDR3 protein, called by TCRdb with MiXCR from the 5' RACE reads. The repertoire has about 410,000 distinct CDR3 sequences, about 20% of them found once; the top ten carry 20% to 25%. The sequenced sample was PBMCs or a T cell subset sorted from them (not recorded which). The source of these receptors is a man aged 18 to 29 who had mild COVID-19 (a few samples of this study predate the infection). Cell type and time point are not known. Each CDR3 is given with its conserved first and last residue. Each record gives: clone size, D gene, J gene, V gene, CDR3 protein, CDR3 DNA. D genes are given only for firm matches. Size values are once, few and many counts, or a class for expanded clones, and some rows have none.

abundance: few; d_gene: TRBD2; j_gene: TRBJ2-1; v_gene: TRBV6-2/TRBV6-3; CDR3aa: CASSSQPQLAGGINEQFF; CDR3nt: TGTGCCAGCAGTTCCCAACCCCAACTAGCGGGGGGTATCAATGAGCAGTTCTTC
abundance: -; d_gene: TRBD1; j_gene: TRBJ1-1; v_gene: TRBV20-1; CDR3aa: CSAQTLDREDTEAFF; CDR3nt: TGCAGTGCCCAAACACTGGACAGGGAGGACACTGAAGCTTTCTTT
abundance: many; d_gene: TRBD2; j_gene: TRBJ2-3; v_gene: TRBV7-2; CDR3aa: CASSFAGGRTDTQYF; CDR3nt: TGTGCCAGCAGCTTCGCGGGGGGGCGGACAGATACGCAGTATTTT
abundance: -; d_gene: -; j_gene: TRBJ2-2; v_gene: TRBV7-9; CDR3aa: CASSLGWPGSTGELFF; CDR3nt: TGTGCCAGCAGCTTAGGCTGGCCAGGCAGCACCGGGGAGCTGTTTTTT
abundance: -; d_gene: -; j_gene: TRBJ2-7; v_gene: TRBV10-2; CDR3aa: CASSESDIFYEQYF; CDR3nt: TGCGCCAGCAGTGAGTCCGACATATTCTACGAGCAGTACTTC
abundance: many; d_gene: -; j_gene: TRBJ2-2; v_gene: TRBV20-1; CDR3aa: CSARVNTGELFF; CDR3nt: TGCAGTGCTAGGGTGAACACCGGGGAGCTGTTTTTT
abundance: few; d_gene: -; j_gene: TRBJ1-6; v_gene: TRBV9; CDR3aa: CASSIMGTNSPLHF; CDR3nt: TGTGCCAGCAGCATAATGGGGACGAATTCACCCCTCCACTTT
abundance: many; d_gene: -; j_gene: TRBJ2-5; v_gene: TRBV29-1; CDR3aa: CSVDPLQETQYF; CDR3nt: TGCAGCGTTGACCCACTCCAGGAGACCCAGTACTTC
abundance: -; d_gene: TRBD1; j_gene: TRBJ1-2; v_gene: TRBV9; CDR3aa: CASSISGGANYGYTF; CDR3nt: TGTGCCAGCAGCATCTCAGGGGGCGCAAACTATGGCTACACCTTC
abundance: -; d_gene: TRBD1; j_gene: TRBJ2-3; v_gene: TRBV2; CDR3aa: CASKEGQVTDTQYF; CDR3nt: TGTGCCAGCAAAGAGGGACAGGTCACAGATACGCAGTATTTT
abundance: -; d_gene: TRBD2; j_gene: TRBJ2-3; v_gene: TRBV5-5; CDR3aa: CASSLPRPGTSGDLSTDTQYF; CDR3nt: TGTGCCAGCAGCTTGCCCAGGCCCGGGACTAGCGGGGATCTAAGCACAGATACGCAGTATTTT
abundance: few; d_gene: -; j_gene: TRBJ2-1; v_gene: TRBV10-3; CDR3aa: CAISLGDGNEQFF; CDR3nt: TGTGCCATCAGTCTTGGGGACGGGAATGAGCAGTTCTTC
abundance: -; d_gene: -; j_gene: TRBJ2-3; v_gene: TRBV7-3; CDR3aa: CASSVSQASTDTQYF; CDR3nt: TGTGCCAGCAGCGTAAGTCAAGCTAGCACAGATACGCAGTATTTT
abundance: few; d_gene: -; j_gene: TRBJ2-2; v_gene: TRBV7-2; CDR3aa: CASSLRGGRNTGELFF; CDR3nt: TGTGCCAGCAGCTTACGGGGCGGGCGGAACACCGGGGAGCTGTTTTTT
abundance: -; d_gene: -; j_gene: TRBJ2-4; v_gene: TRBV18; CDR3aa: CASSSLDRPLAKNIQYF; CDR3nt: TGTGCCAGCTCATCCCTGGACAGACCCCTAGCCAAAAACATTCAGTACTTC
abundance: -; d_gene: -; j_gene: TRBJ2-1; v_gene: TRBV24-1; CDR3aa: CATSDLTDNEQFF; CDR3nt: TGTGCCACCAGTGATTTGACAGACAATGAGCAGTTCTTC
abundance: -; d_gene: -; j_gene: TRBJ1-5; v_gene: TRBV20-1; CDR3aa: CSAREGLNQPQHF; CDR3nt: TGCAGTGCTAGAGAGGGCCTCAATCAGCCCCAGCATTTT
abundance: -; d_gene: -; j_gene: TRBJ1-2; v_gene: TRBV20-1; CDR3aa: CRPLGTNNYGYTF; CDR3nt: TGCAGGCCACTAGGGACAAACAACTATGGCTACACCTTC
abundance: -; d_gene: -; j_gene: TRBJ1-1; v_gene: TRBV2; CDR3aa: CASAPLPTEAFF; CDR3nt: TGTGCCAGCGCTCCACTGCCCACTGAAGCTTTCTTT
abundance: -; d_gene: TRBD2; j_gene: TRBJ2-1; v_gene: TRBV4-1; CDR3aa: CASSQDRGGSSYNEQFF; CDR3nt: TGCGCCAGCAGCCAAGATCGGGGCGGGAGCTCCTACAATGAGCAGTTCTTC